The T cell receptor (beta chain) described here comes from a study of T cells after posttransplantation cyclophosphamide. In regard to this clone: The antigen is not known.

General study results and limits: Skin or GI-infiltrating T cells shared few TRB sequences with blood. Later post-transplant blood repertoires were often dominated by donor CD8+ memory clones.

Clones were sequenced by immunoSEQ multiplex PCR, and TCRdb holds only the in-frame ones, with some missing. The data show about 66,000 clones, roughly 93% seen once. Input material: PBMCs. The receptor comes from a young woman in good health and a related stem cell transplant donor.

The CDR3 sequence: CASSLGPSSNEKLFF. As DNA, the CDR3 is TGCGCCAGCAGCCTAGGACCGAGCAGTAATGAAAAACTGTTTTTT. This sequence joins TRBV4-3 and TRBJ1-4; unclear D gene. Germline CDR1 and CDR2: LGHNA and YSLEER. This CDR3 has 15 residues. V was pared by 4 bases and J by 4 bases, with 13 bases between.